This T cell receptor beta chain was captured by sequencing in a study of control samples from healthy donors and cancer patients. Per the germline V gene, CDR1 is LNHDA and CDR2 is SQIVND (reference sequence). This CDR3 spans 13 amino acids. V lost 2 bases and J 1 base, leaving 5 bases between the germline ends. The method was immunoSEQ multiplex PCR; TCRdb's version includes in-frame clones alone and lacks a portion of them. This table has around 150,000 clones, 96% appearing once. This receptor was identified in a woman aged 25 to 39 in good health. The sample taken for sequencing was blood. The gene calls are TRBV19 and TRBJ1-1; unclear D gene. The CDR3 reads CASSISGNTEAFF. CDR3 in DNA: TGTGCCAGTAGTATAAGTGGGAACACTGAAGCTTTCTTT.